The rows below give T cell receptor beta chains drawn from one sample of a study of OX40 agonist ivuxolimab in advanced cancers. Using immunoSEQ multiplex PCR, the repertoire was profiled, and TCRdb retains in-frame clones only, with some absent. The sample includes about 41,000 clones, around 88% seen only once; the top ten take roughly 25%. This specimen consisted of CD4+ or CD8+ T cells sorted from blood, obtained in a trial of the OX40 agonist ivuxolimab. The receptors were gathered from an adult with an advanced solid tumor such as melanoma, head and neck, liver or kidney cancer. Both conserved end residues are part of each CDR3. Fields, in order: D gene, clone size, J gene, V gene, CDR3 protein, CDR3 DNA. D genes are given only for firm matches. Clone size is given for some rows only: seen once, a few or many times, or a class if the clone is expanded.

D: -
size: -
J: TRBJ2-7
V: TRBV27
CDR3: CASSLERSWHEQYF
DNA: TGTGCCAGCAGTTTAGAGAGGAGCTGGCACGAGCAGTACTTC

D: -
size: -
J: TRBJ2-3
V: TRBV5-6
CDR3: CASSLGWGDTQYF
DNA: TGTGCCAGCAGCTTGGGTTGGGGTGATACGCAGTATTTT

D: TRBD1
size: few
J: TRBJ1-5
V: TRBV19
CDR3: CASSVGVGSGQGERPQHF
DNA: TGTGCCAGTAGTGTTGGGGTGGGATCCGGACAGGGGGAGAGGCCCCAGCATTTT

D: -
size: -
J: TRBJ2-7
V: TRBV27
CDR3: CASSLWLGTRVEQYF
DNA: TGTGCCAGCAGTTTATGGCTAGGTACAAGGGTCGAGCAGTACTTC

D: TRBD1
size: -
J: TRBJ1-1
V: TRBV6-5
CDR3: CASSYSGTGVTEAFF
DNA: TGTGCCAGCAGTTACTCCGGGACAGGGGTCACTGAAGCTTTCTTT

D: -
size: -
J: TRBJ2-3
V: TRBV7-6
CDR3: CASSLILDGDTQYF
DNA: TGTGCCAGCAGCTTAATTCTGGACGGAGATACGCAGTATTTT

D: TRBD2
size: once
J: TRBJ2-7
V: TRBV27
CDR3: CASSLTSGSPYEQYF
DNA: TGTGCCAGCAGCCTTACTAGCGGGAGTCCCTACGAGCAGTACTTC

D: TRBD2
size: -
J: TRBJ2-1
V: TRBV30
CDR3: CACQRILAGGQFAINEQFF
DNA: TGTGCCTGTCAACGAATACTAGCGGGAGGTCAATTCGCCATCAATGAGCAGTTCTTC

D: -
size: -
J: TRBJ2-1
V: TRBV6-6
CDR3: CASSYNRDEQFF
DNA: TGTGCCAGCAGTTACAACCGGGATGAGCAGTTCTTC

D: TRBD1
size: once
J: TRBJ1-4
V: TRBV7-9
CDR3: CASSPAGQGFFNEKLFF
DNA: TGTGCCAGCAGCCCGGCGGGACAGGGGTTCTTTAATGAAAAACTGTTTTTT

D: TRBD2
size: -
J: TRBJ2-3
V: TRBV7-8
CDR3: CASSSLLLSSGSKYTQYF
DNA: TGTGCCAGCAGCTCTCTCCTCTTATCTAGCGGGAGTAAATATACGCAGTATTTT